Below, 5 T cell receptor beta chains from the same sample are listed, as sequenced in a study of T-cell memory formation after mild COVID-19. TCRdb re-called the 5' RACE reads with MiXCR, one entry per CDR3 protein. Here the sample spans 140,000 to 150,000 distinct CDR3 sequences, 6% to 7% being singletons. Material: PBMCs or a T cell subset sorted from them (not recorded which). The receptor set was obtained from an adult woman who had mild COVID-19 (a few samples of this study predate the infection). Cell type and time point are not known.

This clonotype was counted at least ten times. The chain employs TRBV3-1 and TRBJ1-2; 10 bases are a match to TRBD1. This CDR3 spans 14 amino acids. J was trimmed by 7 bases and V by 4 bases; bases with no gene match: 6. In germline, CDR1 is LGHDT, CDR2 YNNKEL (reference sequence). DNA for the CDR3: TGTGCCAGCAGCCTTCGGGACAGGGGTCTTGGCTACACCTTC. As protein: CASSLRDRGLGYTF.

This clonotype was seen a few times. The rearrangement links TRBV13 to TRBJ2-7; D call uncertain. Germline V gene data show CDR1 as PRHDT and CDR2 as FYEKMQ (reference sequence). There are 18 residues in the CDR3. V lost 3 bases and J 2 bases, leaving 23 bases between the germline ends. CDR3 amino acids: CASSFSRPRRGAAYEQYF. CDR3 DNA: TGTGCCAGCAGCTTTAGTAGGCCCCGACGCGGAGCAGCCTACGAGCAGTACTTC.

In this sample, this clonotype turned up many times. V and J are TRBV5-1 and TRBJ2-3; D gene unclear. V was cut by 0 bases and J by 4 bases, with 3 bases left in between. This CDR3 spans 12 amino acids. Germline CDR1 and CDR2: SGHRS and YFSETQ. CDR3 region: CASSLVADTQYF. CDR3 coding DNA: TGCGCCAGCAGCTTGGTGGCAGATACGCAGTATTTT.

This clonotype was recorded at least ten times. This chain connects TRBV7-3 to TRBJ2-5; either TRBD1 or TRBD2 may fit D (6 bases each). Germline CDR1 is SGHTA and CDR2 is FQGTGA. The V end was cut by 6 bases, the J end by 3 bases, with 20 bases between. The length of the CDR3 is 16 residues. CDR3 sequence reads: CASRRTGFGGEETQYF. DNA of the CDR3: TGTGCCAGCAGACGTACAGGGTTTGGAGGGGAAGAGACCCAGTACTTC.

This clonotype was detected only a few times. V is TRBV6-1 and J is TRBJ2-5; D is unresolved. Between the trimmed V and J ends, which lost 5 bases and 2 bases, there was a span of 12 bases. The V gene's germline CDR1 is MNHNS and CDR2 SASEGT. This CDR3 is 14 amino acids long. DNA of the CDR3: TGTGCCAGCAGTTACCTACCCGGGCAAGAGACCCAGTACTTC. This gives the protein CASSYLPGQETQYF.